This TCR beta chain was sequenced during a study of OX40 agonist ivuxolimab in advanced cancers. About this clone itself: Its antigen remains unidentified.

The germline V and J ends were trimmed by 1 base and 10 bases, with 11 bases remaining between them. There are 13 residues in the CDR3. Germline V CDR1 and CDR2: SGHVS, FNYEAQ. Study-wide results and limits: Certain nonresponders likewise exhibited a low normalized T-cell clonal expansion.

The method was immunoSEQ multiplex PCR; TCRdb's version includes in-frame clones alone and lacks a portion of them. The sample has tens of thousands of clones, about 90% seen once. This chain joins TRBV7-6 and TRBJ1-3, with D maybe TRBD1 (6 bases). The source is an adult with an advanced solid tumor such as melanoma, head and neck, liver or kidney cancer. This sample comprised CD4+ or CD8+ T cells sorted from blood, obtained in a trial of the OX40 agonist ivuxolimab. The CDR3 region is CASSLEGGSTIYF. In DNA, the CDR3 is TGTGCCAGCAGCTTAGAGGGGGGGAGTACCATATATTTT.